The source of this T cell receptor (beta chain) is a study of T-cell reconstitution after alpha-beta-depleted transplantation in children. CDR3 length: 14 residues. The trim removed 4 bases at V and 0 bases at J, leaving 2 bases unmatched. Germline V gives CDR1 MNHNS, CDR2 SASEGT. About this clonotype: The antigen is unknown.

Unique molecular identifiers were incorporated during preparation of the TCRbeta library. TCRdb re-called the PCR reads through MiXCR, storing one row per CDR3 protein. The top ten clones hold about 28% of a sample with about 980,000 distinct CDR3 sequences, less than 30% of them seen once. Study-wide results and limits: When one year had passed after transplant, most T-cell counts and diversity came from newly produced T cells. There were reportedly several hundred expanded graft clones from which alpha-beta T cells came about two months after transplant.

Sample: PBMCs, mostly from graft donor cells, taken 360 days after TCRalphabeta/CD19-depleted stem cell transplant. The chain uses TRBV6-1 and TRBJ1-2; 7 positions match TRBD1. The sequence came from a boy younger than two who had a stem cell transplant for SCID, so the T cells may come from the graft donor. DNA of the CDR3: TGTGCCAGCAGTGTTGACAGGGCTAACTATGGCTACACCTTC. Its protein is CASSVDRANYGYTF.